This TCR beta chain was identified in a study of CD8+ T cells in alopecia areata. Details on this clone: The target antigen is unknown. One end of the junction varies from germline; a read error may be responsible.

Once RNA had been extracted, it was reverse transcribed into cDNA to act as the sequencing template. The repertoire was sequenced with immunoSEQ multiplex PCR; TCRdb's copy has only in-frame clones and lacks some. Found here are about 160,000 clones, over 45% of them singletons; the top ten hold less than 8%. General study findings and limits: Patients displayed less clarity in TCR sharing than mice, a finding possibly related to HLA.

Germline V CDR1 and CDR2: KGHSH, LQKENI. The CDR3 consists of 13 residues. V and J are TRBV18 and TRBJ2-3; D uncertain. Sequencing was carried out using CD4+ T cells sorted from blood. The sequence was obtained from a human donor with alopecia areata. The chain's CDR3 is CASSLGSTDTQYF. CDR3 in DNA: TGTGCCAGCTCACTTGGTAGCACGGATACGCAGTATTTT.